These 29 T cell receptor beta chains were all obtained from the same sample, sequenced in a study of T cell changes during pregnancy in multiple sclerosis. Clones were sequenced by immunoSEQ multiplex PCR, and TCRdb holds only the in-frame ones, with some missing. Of 51,000 or so clones listed, 93% are singletons. Here the sequenced sample was peripheral blood, taken in the second trimester of pregnancy. These receptors were collected from a female donor with multiple sclerosis, enrolled in a pregnancy study.

The chain links TRBV11-3 to TRBJ2-1, with 9 bases lining up with TRBD2. V shed 4 bases, J shed 8 bases, and the junction held 9 bases outside the gene matches. Germline V gene data show CDR1 as SGHNT and CDR2 as YENEEA. The CDR3 contains 15 residues. The CDR3 DNA follows: TGTGCCAGCAGCTCAGCTAGCGGGGTTTTCCATGAGCAGTTCTTC. Encoded protein: CASSSASGVFHEQFF.

The chain joins TRBV6-5 to TRBJ2-1, with TRBD2 identical over 7 bases. The trim removed 6 bases at V and 0 bases at J, leaving 5 bases unmatched. The CDR3 has 15 residues. CDR1 and CDR2 from the germline V gene are MNHEY and SVGAGI. The CDR3 loop reads CASSTGTNSYNEQFF. The CDR3 nucleotides are TGTGCCAGCAGCACCGGGACTAACTCCTACAATGAGCAGTTCTTC.

This clone was detected many times. The sample carries other DNA sequences with the same CDR3. The chain employs TRBV14 and TRBJ2-7, with 11 nucleotides matching TRBD2. CDR3 length equals 15 residues. Germline values: CDR1 SGHDN, CDR2 FVKESK. J lost 4 bases, V lost 6 bases, and 8 bases had no gene match. The CDR3 sequence: CASSLTSGRGYEQYF. The CDR3 DNA reads as TGTGCCAGCAGTCTAACTAGCGGGAGAGGTTACGAGCAGTACTTC.

This chain connects TRBV9 to TRBJ2-2; D is possibly TRBD2 (6 bases). Germline V gene sequence: CDR1 SGDLS, CDR2 YYNGEE. V lost 1 base and J 4 bases, leaving 14 bases between the germline ends. The CDR3 length is 16 residues. CDR3 coding DNA: TGTGCCAGCAGCGTACGCGGGGCGGGAAGCACCGGGGAGCTGTTTTTT. It is translated as CASSVRGAGSTGELFF.

The chain employs TRBV2 and TRBJ2-5, with 7 positions matching TRBD1. With V trimmed by 6 bases and J by 5 bases, 9 bases remained unmatched. CDR3 length: 14 amino acids. CDR1 is SNHLY, CDR2 FYNNEI, per germline. The CDR3 here is CASRGGQYEETQYF. The CDR3 DNA reads TGTGCCAGCAGAGGGGGACAGTATGAGGAGACCCAGTACTTC.

This chain links TRBV19 with TRBJ2-1; D unclear. The V end was cut by 0 bases, the J end by 6 bases, with 6 bases between. From germline, CDR1 is LNHDA and CDR2 SQIVND (reference sequence). The CDR3 runs 13 residues. CDR3 sequence: CASSIDTGNEQFF. The CDR3 DNA sequence: TGTGCCAGTAGTATAGATACGGGCAATGAGCAGTTCTTC. Drawing the rest from reference TRBV19 and TRBJ2-1, the complete variable domain is DGGITQSPKYLFRKEGQNVTLSCEQNLNHDAMYWYRQDPGQGLRLIYYSQIVNDFQKGDIAEGYSVSREKKESFPLTVTSAQKNPTAFYLCASSIDTGNEQFFGPGTRLTVL.

The chain couples TRBV11-3 to TRBJ2-7; weak D call: TRBD1 (6 bases). CDR3 size: 13 residues. The V and J ends lost 5 bases and 2 bases respectively, with 10 bases between them. CDR1 is SGHNT and CDR2 is YENEEA in the germline V gene. The CDR3 DNA is TGTGCCAGCAGCGACAGGCTAACCTACGAGCAGTACTTC. Translated, it gives CASSDRLTYEQYF. Full variable domain (remainder filled in from reference TRBV11-3 and TRBJ2-7): EAGVVQSPRYKIIEKKQPVAFWCNPISGHNTLYWYLQNLGQGPELLIRYENEEAVDDSQLPKDRFSAERLKGVDSTLKIQPAELGDSAVYLCASSDRLTYEQYFGPGTRLTVT.

This clone has a single count. This rearrangement joins TRBV7-2 to TRBJ1-3; TRBD1 aligns across 7 bases. Looked up from germline, CDR1 is SGHTA and CDR2 is FQGNSA. V was clipped by 5 bases and J by 0 bases; unmatched bases: 4. CDR3 length: 15 residues. CDR3 DNA sequence: TGTGCCAGCAGCGCAGGGGACAGCTCTGGAAACACCATATATTTT. Residues: CASSAGDSSGNTIYF.

J is TRBJ1-4 and V is TRBV27; weak D call: TRBD1 (5 bases). Germline-derived CDR1 and CDR2 are MNHEY and SMNVEV (reference sequence). Deletions cut 5 bases from V and 7 bases from J, with 14 bases between. The CDR3 is made up of 14 amino acids. CDR3: CASSGGTLGEKLFF. The CDR3 bases are TGTGCCAGCAGTGGAGGGACTCTAGGTGAAAAACTGTTTTTT.

The chain employs TRBV6-1 and TRBJ2-1; 13 bases are a match to TRBD2. The CDR3 length is 15 residues. The V gene end was trimmed by 4 bases and the J gene end by 12 bases; junction bases not matched to a gene: 9. Germline V CDR1 and CDR2: MNHNS, SASEGT. The CDR3 coding sequence is TGTGCCAGCAGTGGGTTACTAGCGGGAGGGCTAGGGCAGTTCTTC. Its protein product is CASSGLLAGGLGQFF.

This clone occurred a few times. The rearrangement links TRBV7-3 to TRBJ1-1, with TRBD1 as a possible D gene (5 bases). Between the trimmed V and J ends, which lost 6 bases and 4 bases, there was a span of 12 bases. This CDR3 is 13 amino acids long. CDR1 is SGHTA and CDR2 is FQGTGA in the germline V gene. As DNA, the CDR3 is TGTGCCAGCAGGCCGGGGGGTTCCACTGAAGCTTTCTTT. This codes for CASRPGGSTEAFF.

This chain links TRBV18 with TRBJ2-3; tentatively, D is TRBD2 (5 bases). CDR1 is KGHSH and CDR2 is LQKENI in the germline V gene. V shed 3 bases and J shed 1 base, with 11 bases lying between them. The CDR3 totals 15 residues. Here the CDR3 reads CASSPQLSGTDTQYF. For the CDR3, the DNA is TGTGCCAGCTCACCCCAACTTAGCGGCACAGATACGCAGTATTTT. Combining the CDR3 with reference TRBV18 and TRBJ2-3 gives the whole variable domain NAGVMQNPRHLVRRRGQEARLRCSPMKGHSHVYWYRQLPEEGLKFMVYLQKENIIDESGMPKERFSAEFPKEGPSILRIQQVVRGDSAAYFCASSPQLSGTDTQYFGPGTRLTVL.

The chain employs TRBV21-1 and TRBJ2-3; TRBD2 reflects the table's D call only, with no check against the DNA. TRBV21-1 is deemed a pseudogene. This CDR3 has 14 residues. The CDR3: CASLPREVPDTQYF. DNA of the CDR3: TGTGCCAGTCTCCCACGGGAGGTTCCGGATACGCAGTATTTT.

This sequence joins TRBV7-2 and TRBJ1-1; 7 bases are a match to TRBD1. The CDR3 is made up of 14 amino acids. The V gene's germline CDR1 is SGHTA and CDR2 FQGNSA. Trimming removed 1 base from V and 10 bases from J; junction bases left unmatched: 9. The CDR3 region is CASSLDNRGSAAFF. Here the CDR3 DNA reads TGTGCCAGCAGCTTAGATAACAGGGGTAGTGCAGCTTTCTTT.

The rearrangement joins TRBV11-2 to TRBJ2-1, with 14 positions matching TRBD2. Germline CDR1 is SGHAT and CDR2 is FQNNGV. The ends lost 5 bases at V and 7 bases at J; junction bases unmatched: 16. The CDR3 contains 19 residues. CDR3 residues: CASSTLGGTSGGPLNEQFF. CDR3 nucleotide sequence: TGTGCCAGCAGCACACTCGGAGGGACTAGCGGGGGTCCGTTAAATGAGCAGTTCTTC.

This sequence joins TRBV18 and TRBJ2-1, with D possibly matching TRBD1 (6 bases). CDR3 size: 15 residues. CDR1 KGHSH and CDR2 LQKENI come from the germline V gene. The ends were cut back, 6 bases at V and 0 bases at J, with 12 bases in the middle. CDR3 amino acids: CASSISDSSYNEQFF. The CDR3 nucleotides are TGTGCCAGCTCTATTTCGGACAGCTCCTACAATGAGCAGTTCTTC.

The chain has TRBV7-2 and TRBJ1-1; 7 nucleotides align to TRBD1. This CDR3 region has 12 residues. The V gene end was trimmed by 8 bases and the J gene end by 4 bases; junction bases not matched to a gene: 4. Germline V lookup: CDR1 SGHTA, CDR2 FQGNSA. The CDR3 sequence is CASVRGVTEAFF. The CDR3 DNA is TGTGCCAGCGTCAGGGGGGTCACTGAAGCTTTCTTT.

The CDR3 DNA reads as TGTGCCAGCAGATTCCGGGGTCAGGAGGATGAGCAGTTCTTC. Residues: CASRFRGQEDEQFF. The chain couples TRBV5-4 to TRBJ2-1, with D maybe TRBD2 (5 bases). This CDR3 contains 14 residues. Trimming took off 5 bases at V and 8 bases at J, with 17 bases between the two ends. The V gene's germline CDR1 is SGHNT and CDR2 YYREEE (reference sequence).

This clone has just one count. The chain is built from TRBV6-1 and TRBJ2-3; the match to TRBD2 covers 8 bases. The CDR3 sequence is 18 residues long. Germline V gene sequence: CDR1 MNHNS, CDR2 SASEGT. The V gene end was trimmed by 0 bases and the J gene end by 5 bases; junction bases not matched to a gene: 13. The CDR3 bases are TGTGCCAGCAGTGAAGCGCTCGCCGGGAGGGCCGGGAAAGATACGCAGTATTTT. Its protein is CASSEALAGRAGKDTQYF.

The rearrangement links TRBV28 to TRBJ1-3; D gene ambiguous. Germline V gene lookup returns CDR1 MDHEN and CDR2 SYDVKM. Trimming removed 2 bases from V and 5 bases from J, with 13 bases in between. The CDR3 totals 15 residues. CDR3 nucleotide sequence: TGTGCCAGCAGTTTAGTCCAGGCCGGCCGAAACACCATATATTTT. As protein: CASSLVQAGRNTIYF.

This clone showed up just a few times. The rearrangement joins TRBV18 to TRBJ2-5, with D unclear. The V gene's germline CDR1 is KGHSH and CDR2 LQKENI. This CDR3 region has 12 residues. The V gene lost 3 bases and the J gene lost 4 bases, with 6 bases spanning the gap. DNA for the CDR3: TGTGCCAGCTCACCTGTCGGAGAGACCCAGTACTTC. Protein product: CASSPVGETQYF.

The J gene is TRBJ1-2, the V gene TRBV19; 7 bases agree with TRBD1. Germline V gene data show CDR1 as LNHDA and CDR2 as SQIVND (reference sequence). The V segment lost 3 bases and the J segment 4 bases; nucleotides outside the gene matches: 8. This CDR3 has 15 amino acids. The CDR3 nucleotides read TGTGCCAGTAGTATCGTGGCAGGGGGACGCTATGGCTACACCTTC. Translation: CASSIVAGGRYGYTF.

The chain carries TRBV27 and TRBJ2-1; the D gene is possibly TRBD1 (6 bases). Per the germline V gene, CDR1 is MNHEY and CDR2 is SMNVEV (reference sequence). The CDR3 spans 15 residues. V was trimmed by 1 base and J by 3 bases, leaving 10 bases between them. CDR3: CASSLFQGSYNEQFF. Here the CDR3 DNA reads TGTGCCAGCAGTTTATTCCAGGGGAGCTACAATGAGCAGTTCTTC.

This chain links TRBV9 with TRBJ2-1, with 8 bases matching TRBD2. J gave up 8 bases and V 4 bases, and 17 bases lay outside the gene matches. There are 17 residues in the CDR3. Looked up from germline, CDR1 is SGDLS and CDR2 is YYNGEE. CDR3 loop: CASSRDGGAGGIHEQFF. The CDR3 bases are TGTGCCAGCAGCAGGGATGGCGGGGCGGGAGGAATCCATGAGCAGTTCTTC. The full variable domain, in which reference TRBV9 and TRBJ2-1 provide the parts outside the CDR3, is DSGVTQTPKHLITATGQRVTLRCSPRSGDLSVYWYQQSLDQGLQFLIQYYNGEERAKGNILERFSAQQFPDLHSELNLSSLELGDSALYFCASSRDGGAGGIHEQFFGPGTRLTVL.

This chain connects TRBV28 to TRBJ2-1; the D is unclear. The CDR3 has 13 residues. Trimming pared 3 bases from V and 6 bases from J, leaving 9 bases between. Germline loops: CDR1 MDHEN, CDR2 SYDVKM. The CDR3 spells CASSFARGNEQFF. CDR3 sequence (DNA): TGTGCCAGCAGTTTCGCCAGAGGCAATGAGCAGTTCTTC.

The chain recombines TRBV6-4 with TRBJ2-6; D not resolved. This CDR3 contains 16 residues. Germline lookup yields CDR1 MRHNA and CDR2 SNTAGT. Trimming shortened V by 4 bases and J by 0 bases, and 10 bases separated the two germline ends. CDR3 sequence (DNA): TGTGCCAGCAGTGCCTCAGCAGGCTCTGGGGCCAACGTCCTGACTTTC. Translating it yields CASSASAGSGANVLTF.

The chain recombines TRBV5-4 with TRBJ2-7; 12 bases line up with TRBD2. CDR1 and CDR2 (germline): SGHNT, YYREEE (reference sequence). This CDR3 region has 16 residues. The trim removed 4 bases at V and 0 bases at J, leaving 5 bases unmatched. The CDR3 here is CASSPRTSGISYEQYF. CDR3 coding DNA: TGTGCCAGCAGCCCGCGGACTAGCGGGATCTCCTACGAGCAGTACTTC.

V is TRBV7-6 and J is TRBJ2-3; perhaps TRBD2 as D (6 bases). Trimming took 2 bases from V and 3 from J, leaving 9 bases between them. This CDR3 contains 14 residues. Germline V gives CDR1 SGHVS, CDR2 FNYEAQ. The chain's CDR3 is CASSLTGETDTQYF. CDR3 nucleotides: TGTGCCAGCAGCTTAACGGGAGAAACAGATACGCAGTATTTT.

V and J are TRBV28 and TRBJ1-2; D is ambiguous. V gave up 1 base and J gave up 7 bases, with 10 bases separating them. Germline-derived CDR1 and CDR2 are MDHEN and SYDVKM. This CDR3 is built from 13 residues. CDR3 bases: TGTGCCAGCAGTTTATACCTTAGAAGTGGCTACACCTTC. The encoded protein is CASSLYLRSGYTF.